A single sample gave rise to the 5 T cell receptor beta chains below, sequenced in a study of identical twins. TCRdb recomputed calls from the 5' RACE reads with MiXCR, one row per CDR3 protein. Of a few hundred thousand distinct CDR3 sequences listed, over 9.5% are singletons. Sequences were obtained from memory T cells sorted from blood. These receptors all stem from a man between 45 and 60 years old in good health.

On this clonotype itself: Lacking the conserved final phenylalanine or tryptophan, this CDR3 likely reflects a read error. The chain uses TRBV20-1 and TRBJ2-7; 8 positions agree with TRBD1. After removal of 1 base from V and 7 bases from J, the junction contained 6 bases not matched to a gene. The CDR3 runs 13 residues. In germline, CDR1 is DFQATT, CDR2 SNEGSKA (reference sequence). CDR3 sequence: CSARGRGLWEQYI. For the CDR3, the DNA is TGCAGTGCTAGAGGCAGGGGGCTCTGGGAGCAGTACATC.

The chain carries TRBV7-2 and TRBJ1-2, with D unclear. The CDR3 covers 15 residues. V was shortened by 1 base and J by 7 bases, with 16 bases between the two germline ends. Looked up from germline, CDR1 is SGHTA and CDR2 is FQGNSA. CDR3: CASSLVGVGSGGYTF. Written as DNA, the CDR3 is TGTGCCAGCAGCTTAGTTGGGGTGGGGTCGGGTGGCTACACCTTC.

A word on this clonotype: A clone one base away is much larger, so this may be a read error. V is TRBV14 and J is TRBJ1-2; D is perhaps TRBD1 (6 bases). Germline-derived CDR1 and CDR2 are SGHDN and FVKESK. The CDR3 is made up of 14 amino acids. The CDR3 reads CASIQDRLYYGYTF. DNA of the CDR3: TGTGCCAGCATCCAAGACAGGTTATACTATGGCTACACCTTC.

This clonotype has ten or more counts. J is TRBJ2-1 and V is TRBV11-2, with 12 bases identical to TRBD2. The CDR3 covers 17 residues. V lost 1 base and J lost 7; bases outside the gene matches: 8. Per the germline V gene, CDR1 is SGHAT and CDR2 is FQNNGV. The CDR3: CASSLVVLAGGLNEQFF. The DNA for the CDR3 is TGTGCCAGCAGCTTAGTGGTACTAGCGGGAGGATTAAATGAGCAGTTCTTC.

This clonotype was seen at least ten times. This chain joins TRBV6-1 and TRBJ1-5; TRBD1 matches at 11 bases. Trimming at V came to 9 bases and at J to 0 bases, leaving 10 bases not matched to a gene. The CDR3 is 17 amino acids. Germline V gene data show CDR1 as MNHNS and CDR2 as SASEGT. The CDR3 protein is CASNRDRGAVSNQPQHF. The CDR3 nucleotides are TGTGCCAGTAACCGGGACAGGGGGGCCGTTAGCAATCAGCCCCAGCATTTT.